This T cell receptor beta chain comes out of a study of blood T cells in healthy people across ages. Study summary: Researchers report that template switching captured about one barcoded beta molecule per two T cells.

Samples each yielded at least 6 micrograms of total RNA. Germline V gene sequence: CDR1 MGHRA, CDR2 YSYEKL. The CDR3 consists of 14 residues. A J-beta primer mix and a sample-barcoded 5' primer were used in a second PCR of about 7 to 12 cycles. TCRdb re-analysed the 5' RACE reads in MiXCR, keeping a single row per CDR3 protein. The sample gives fewer than 2,000,000 distinct CDR3 sequences, about two fifths of which show up once; 20% to 25% is in the top ten. This clonotype was counted between two and nine times. The chain carries TRBV4-1 and TRBJ2-1; D might be TRBD1 or TRBD2, each matching 5 bases. TRBJ2-7 explains the end of the DNA better; the J call may be wrong. This clonotype was obtained from a human donor in good health. Specimen: blood. CDR3 amino acids: CASSLKWGRYEQYF. The CDR3 DNA reads as TGCGCCAGCAGCCTTAAATGGGGGAGATACGAGCAGTACTTC.